The following is a T cell receptor (beta chain) sequence with its context. The antigen remains unidentified. Libraries were prepared by immunoSEQ multiplex PCR; TCRdb keeps only in-frame clonotypes and omits some of them. The data show about 36,000 clones, with more than 80% seen just once and 18% held by the top ten. These data come from a study of OX40 agonist ivuxolimab in advanced cancers. Study observations and caveats: The study found that CD8+ T cells averaged more expanded clones than CD4+.

This CDR3 spans 19 amino acids. The J gene is TRBJ2-7, the V gene TRBV21-1; no DNA check was done on the table's D call, TRBD2. TRBV21-1 is deemed a pseudogene. This sequence was found in an adult with an advanced solid tumor such as melanoma, head and neck, liver or kidney cancer. Sequences were derived from CD4+ or CD8+ T cells sorted from blood, sampled in a trial of the OX40 agonist ivuxolimab. This CDR3 reads CASSNRLPLLAGDGYEQYF. DNA of the CDR3: TGTGCCAGCAGCAATCGACTGCCCCTACTAGCGGGAGACGGCTACGAGCAGTACTTC.